This TCR beta chain was sequenced during a study of Graves' ophthalmopathy and Graves' hyperthyroidism. Whole-study context: Before any treatment, peripheral blood was taken at the initial diagnosis.

RNA transcripts were the template, and TCR beta CDR3 regions were amplified from them. The first-round RT-PCR employed HTBI primers together with the Qiagen OneStep RT-PCR kit. A multiplex PCR was then performed as the second round. MiXCR, run by TCRdb on the multiplex PCR reads, gives a single entry per CDR3 protein. The sample has over 650,000 distinct CDR3 sequences, about 40% seen once. This CDR3 spans 16 amino acids. CDR1 LNHDA and CDR2 SQIVND come from the germline V gene (reference sequence). V lost 8 bases to trimming and J lost 4 bases; unmatched junction nucleotides: 14. This receptor was identified in an adult man with Graves' ophthalmopathy. The sequenced sample consisted of peripheral blood. J is TRBJ2-5 and V is TRBV19, with 9 bases matching TRBD2. CDR3 DNA sequence: TGTGCCAGTCATATAGCGGGAGTAGGTGGTGTAGAGACCCAGTACTTC. Amino acid sequence: CASHIAGVGGVETQYF.